This TCR beta chain emerged from a study of siplizumab effects on memory and regulatory T cells. V was shortened by 2 bases and J by 8 bases, with 15 bases between the two germline ends. CDR1 is MNHEY, CDR2 SVGAGI, per germline. The CDR3 is made up of 14 amino acids. Study outcomes and limitations: Naive or memory phenotype assignment was not possible for roughly 75-96% of proliferating CD4+ or CD8+ clones.

Concerning this clone itself: Its matching antigen is unknown.

Sequenced by immunoSEQ multiplex PCR; TCRdb stores in-frame clones only, minus some. This sample has 70,000 to 100,000 clones, with roughly 96% found just once. The sequencing input was naive CD4+ T cells sorted from blood. The chain links TRBV6-5 to TRBJ1-2; a weak D match, TRBD1 (5 bases). This TCR derives from a human donor in good health. The CDR3 DNA reads TGTGCCAGCAGTTACGCTCAGGGTTCTAGCGGCTACACCTTC. It codes for CASSYAQGSSGYTF.